Shown below are 25 T cell receptor beta chains from a single sample sequenced in a study of cytomegalovirus exposure and HLA in healthy donors. The primer mix had 60 Vbeta and 13 Jbeta primers. The assay was immunoSEQ multiplex PCR, and TCRdb's table has in-frame clones only and misses some. The repertoire has around 120,000 clones, 15% to 19% of them found once; the top ten carry 1.5% to 2%. Sequencing was done on a sample of PBMCs. The receptors here all came from a woman under 30 in good health and CMV-seronegative.

This clone has more than one count but fewer than ten. The chain links TRBV11-3 to TRBJ2-3; perhaps TRBD1 as D (7 bases). With 5 bases removed from V and 6 bases from J, the gap between germline ends came to 18 bases. The CDR3 runs to 15 residues. Looked up from germline, CDR1 is SGHNT and CDR2 is YENEEA. DNA of the CDR3: TGTGCCAGCAGCCCCCGGACAGGAGGGTGGGATACGCAGTATTTT. Protein sequence: CASSPRTGGWDTQYF.

This clone was detected a few times. The chain couples TRBV4-1 to TRBJ2-3; TRBD2 aligns across 10 bases. J was trimmed by 4 bases and V by 2 bases; bases with no gene match: 3. Germline V lookup: CDR1 MGHRA, CDR2 YSYEKL. CDR3 length: 15 residues. The CDR3 coding sequence is TGCGCCAGCAGCCAATTAGCGGGAGGAGCAGATACGCAGTATTTT. Amino acids: CASSQLAGGADTQYF.

This chain uses TRBV7-9 with TRBJ1-2; D ambiguous. With 1 base removed from V and 3 bases from J, the gap between germline ends came to 12 bases. The length of the CDR3 is 15 residues. Looked up from germline, CDR1 is SEHNR and CDR2 is FQNEAQ (reference sequence). CDR3 amino acids: CASSLEDSLDYGYTF. The CDR3 DNA sequence: TGTGCCAGCAGCTTAGAGGACTCCCTCGACTATGGCTACACCTTC.

In its sample, this clone was seen a few times. V is TRBV7-2 and J is TRBJ2-7; TRBD1 might be the D (5 bases). The CDR3 spans 15 residues. V lost 8 bases, J lost 0 bases, and 17 bases lay in between. Looked up from germline, CDR1 is SGHTA and CDR2 is FQGNSA. CDR3 residues: CASHLSDTRSYEQYF. DNA for the CDR3: TGTGCCAGCCATCTATCGGACACTCGCTCCTACGAGCAGTACTTC.

The chain has TRBV30 and TRBJ2-2; 9 bases are shared with TRBD2. The CDR3 consists of 17 residues. In germline, CDR1 is GTSNPN, CDR2 SVGIG (reference sequence). Trimming took 1 base from V and 5 from J; bases not matched to a gene: 11. This CDR3 reads CAWSGLDRREGTGELFF. CDR3 sequence (DNA): TGTGCCTGGAGTGGCCTCGATCGGCGGGAGGGAACCGGGGAGCTGTTTTTT.

The rearrangement uses TRBV9 and TRBJ1-2; unclear D gene. CDR3 length equals 16 residues. The V gene lost 0 bases and the J gene lost 0 bases, with 12 bases spanning the gap. Germline CDR1 is SGDLS and CDR2 is YYNGEE. CDR3 sequence: CASSVVQSPSNYGYTF. DNA of the CDR3: TGTGCCAGCAGCGTAGTACAGTCTCCCTCTAACTATGGCTACACCTTC.

The chain is built from TRBV1 and TRBJ2-7; the table's D call TRBD1 went unverified against the DNA. TRBV1 is described as a pseudogene. This CDR3 contains 14 residues. The CDR3 region has the DNA TGCACCAGCAGCCCTCCCGGGACAGGGTGCGAGCAGTACTTC. Translation gives CTSSPPGTGCEQYF.

The gene calls are TRBV2 and TRBJ2-3; 11 bases match TRBD2. Germline V gene sequence: CDR1 SNHLY, CDR2 FYNNEI. The CDR3 is 15 residues long. V dropped 6 bases and J dropped 1; count of bases not matched to a gene: 3. The CDR3: CASRATSGGTDTQYF. The CDR3 DNA reads as TGTGCCAGCAGGGCGACTAGCGGGGGCACAGATACGCAGTATTTT.

In its sample, this clone was seen a few times. This rearrangement joins TRBV7-9 to TRBJ2-3, with D perhaps TRBD1 (6 bases). Between the trimmed V and J ends, which lost 4 bases and 1 base, there was a span of 9 bases. Germline CDR1 reads SEHNR; CDR2 reads FQNEAQ (reference sequence). The CDR3 is 14 residues long. CDR3 sequence reads: CASSWDIGTDTQYF. The CDR3 DNA reads as TGTGCCAGCAGCTGGGACATCGGCACAGATACGCAGTATTTT.

This chain joins TRBV4-1 and TRBJ2-1; D ambiguous. The length of the CDR3 is 13 residues. Trimming cost V 2 bases and J 7 bases, with 9 bases left between them. Germline V gene sequence: CDR1 MGHRA, CDR2 YSYEKL. CDR3 bases: TGCGCCAGCAGCCAACCCGAGAGGAATGAGCAGTTCTTC. This encodes CASSQPERNEQFF.

This clone was seen more than once but under ten times. The V call is TRBV6-5, the J call TRBJ2-1; D possibly corresponds to TRBD2 (6 bases). V lost 2 bases to trimming and J lost 8 bases, with 19 bases between them. Germline lookup yields CDR1 MNHEY and CDR2 SVGAGI. This CDR3 is 16 amino acids long. CDR3 protein: CASSYRPAGLPYEQFF. CDR3 sequence (DNA): TGTGCCAGCAGTTACCGTCCAGCGGGTCTACCCTATGAGCAGTTCTTC.

The chain recombines TRBV6-1 with TRBJ1-1; tentatively, D is TRBD1 (6 bases). Germline-derived CDR1 and CDR2 are MNHNS and SASEGT. With 1 base removed from V and 3 bases from J, the gap between germline ends came to 9 bases. There are 14 residues in the CDR3. The CDR3 here is CASSEGRQDTEAFF. CDR3 nucleotides: TGTGCCAGCAGTGAAGGTCGACAGGACACTGAAGCTTTCTTT.

The chain recombines TRBV13 with TRBJ2-7; 8 nucleotides line up with TRBD1. Germline V CDR1 and CDR2: PRHDT, FYEKMQ (reference sequence). Trimming cost V 5 bases and J 2 bases; bases outside gene matches: 5. CDR3 length equals 14 residues. CDR3 region: CASSPRTGTYEQYF. DNA of the CDR3: TGTGCCAGCAGCCCTAGGACAGGGACCTACGAGCAGTACTTC. Looking up the rest from reference TRBV13 and TRBJ2-7 gives the full variable domain: AAGVIQSPRHLIKEKRETATLKCYPIPRHDTVYWYQQGPGQDPQFLISFYEKMQSDKGSIPDRFSAQQFSDYHSELNMSSLELGDSALYFCASSPRTGTYEQYFGPGTRLTVT.

Only a few counts were recorded for this clone. The chain employs TRBV19 and TRBJ1-2; 8 bases line up with TRBD1. The germline gives CDR1 LNHDA, CDR2 SQIVND (reference sequence). V dropped 6 bases and J dropped 5; count of bases not matched to a gene: 2. This CDR3 is 12 amino acids long. In DNA, the CDR3 is TGTGCCAGTAGAAGGACAGGGTATGGCTACACCTTC. Encoded protein: CASRRTGYGYTF.

The J gene is TRBJ1-1, the V gene TRBV6-5; TRBD1 might be the D (5 bases). The V gene's germline CDR1 is MNHEY and CDR2 SVGAGI. Trimming took off 2 bases at V and 5 bases at J, with 12 bases between the two ends. CDR3 length: 14 residues. CDR3 in amino acids: CASSYGQGGTEAFF. The DNA for the CDR3 is TGTGCCAGCAGTTACGGGCAGGGTGGGACTGAAGCTTTCTTT.

The chain links TRBV4-2 to TRBJ1-3, with D uncertain. V was pared by 4 bases and J by 4 bases, with 14 bases between. Germline CDR1 reads LGHNA; CDR2 reads YNFKEQ. CDR3 length: 15 residues. The CDR3 DNA follows: TGTGCCAGCAGCCCGGGGAGGGTAGCCGGAAACACCATATATTTT. Translation gives CASSPGRVAGNTIYF.

To note about this clone: It is likely a read error, because the conserved phenylalanine at the end of the CDR3 is missing. The J gene is TRBJ1-5, the V gene TRBV18, with a possible D match to TRBD1 (6 bases). The CDR3 consists of 15 residues. V was pared by 2 bases and J by 7 bases, with 15 bases between. From germline, CDR1 is KGHSH and CDR2 LQKENI. As DNA, the CDR3 is TGTGCCAGCTCACCAAAACAGGGTGGGGGCCAGCCCCAGCATTCT. This translates into CASSPKQGGGQPQHS.

This clone has just a few counts. This sample also contains other DNA sequences that code for the same CDR3. CDR3 coding DNA: TGTGCCAGCAGTGGACAGTCTAACTATGGCTACACCTTC. This codes for CASSGQSNYGYTF. The chain employs TRBV2 and TRBJ1-2; TRBD1 is a possible D gene (5 bases). The germline gives CDR1 SNHLY, CDR2 FYNNEI. V lost 4 bases and J 0 bases, leaving 6 bases between the germline ends. The CDR3 totals 13 residues. The variable domain in full, with the rest retrieved from reference TRBV2 and TRBJ1-2, is EPEVTQTPSHQVTQMGQEVILRCVPISNHLYFYWYRQILGQKVEFLVSFYNNEISEKSEIFDDQFSVERPDGSNFTLKIRSTKLEDSAMYFCASSGQSNYGYTFGSGTRLTVV.

The V gene is TRBV9, the J gene TRBJ1-2, with 9 positions matching TRBD1. The CDR3 extends over 15 amino acids. Losses at the gene ends were 3 bases for V and 4 bases for J; bases not matched to a gene: 7. Germline lookup yields CDR1 SGDLS and CDR2 YYNGEE. This CDR3 is CASSADRGSGYGYTF. CDR3 DNA: TGTGCCAGCAGCGCGGACAGGGGTTCGGGCTATGGCTACACCTTC.

The rearrangement joins TRBV30 to TRBJ1-5, with D perhaps matching TRBD1 (5 bases). CDR3 length: 15 amino acids. The germline V gene encodes CDR1 GTSNPN and CDR2 SVGIG (reference sequence). V gave up 3 bases and J gave up 0 bases, with 12 bases separating them. The CDR3 loop is CAWSWGENSNQPQHF. DNA of the CDR3: TGTGCCTGGAGCTGGGGGGAAAATAGCAATCAGCCCCAGCATTTT.

The genes are TRBV28 and TRBJ2-5; 9 nucleotides match TRBD1. The DNA end favors TRBJ2-7, so the J call may be wrong. CDR1 and CDR2 from the germline V gene are MDHEN and SYDVKM. This CDR3 has 17 amino acids. DNA of the CDR3: TGTGCCAGCAGTTCAGGGGGAAAGGACAGGGGCTTCTACGAGCAGTACTTC. It is translated as CASSSGGKDRGFYEQYF.

This clone turned up a few times. The chain recombines TRBV2 with TRBJ2-7; the D gene is possibly TRBD1 (6 bases). CDR3 length equals 15 residues. Trimming pared 3 bases from V and 5 bases from J, leaving 17 bases between. Germline lookup yields CDR1 SNHLY and CDR2 FYNNEI. CDR3 sequence: CASSDPAGAWDEQYF. In DNA form, the CDR3 reads TGTGCCAGCAGTGATCCGGCAGGGGCCTGGGACGAGCAGTACTTC.

This clone was counted only a few times. This sequence joins TRBV5-4 and TRBJ2-3; 15 bases are shared with TRBD2. The trim removed 0 bases at V and 6 bases at J, leaving 8 bases unmatched. The CDR3 runs to 18 residues. The germline CDR1 and CDR2 sequences are SGHNT and YYREEE (reference sequence). CDR3 loop: CASSLEGLAGGVGDTQYF. The CDR3 coding sequence is TGTGCCAGCAGCTTGGAAGGACTAGCGGGAGGGGTAGGGGATACGCAGTATTTT.

This clone was recorded a few times. This chain joins TRBV6-5 and TRBJ2-2, with D possibly being TRBD2 (5 bases). This CDR3 is built from 14 residues. Trimming left V 1 base short and J 6 bases short, with 9 bases between. Per germline, CDR1 MNHEY and CDR2 SVGAGI. CDR3 sequence: CASSYLGASGELFF. CDR3 in DNA: TGTGCCAGCAGTTACTTGGGAGCATCCGGGGAGCTGTTTTTT.

This rearrangement joins TRBV7-2 to TRBJ1-4, with D tentatively TRBD1 (6 bases). The germline CDR1 and CDR2 sequences are SGHTA and FQGNSA. V lost 2 bases, J lost 4 bases, and 14 bases lay in between. The CDR3 extends over 16 amino acids. The CDR3 coding sequence is TGTGCCAGCAGCTTAAATCCGCCAGGGGTTAATGAAAAACTGTTTTTT. Translation: CASSLNPPGVNEKLFF.